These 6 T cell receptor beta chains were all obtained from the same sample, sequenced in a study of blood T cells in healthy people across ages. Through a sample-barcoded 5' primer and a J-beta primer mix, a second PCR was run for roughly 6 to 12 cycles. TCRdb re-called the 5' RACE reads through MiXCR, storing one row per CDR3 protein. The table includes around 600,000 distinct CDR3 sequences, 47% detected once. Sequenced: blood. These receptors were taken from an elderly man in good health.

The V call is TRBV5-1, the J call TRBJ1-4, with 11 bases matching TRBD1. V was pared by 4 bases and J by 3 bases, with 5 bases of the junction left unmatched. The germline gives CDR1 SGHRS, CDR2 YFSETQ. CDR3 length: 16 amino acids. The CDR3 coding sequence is TGCGCCAGCAGCACCGGACAGGGGGCAGCTAATGAAAAACTGTTTTTT. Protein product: CASSTGQGAANEKLFF. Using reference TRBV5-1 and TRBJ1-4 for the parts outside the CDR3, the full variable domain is KAGVTQTPRYLIKTRGQQVTLSCSPISGHRSVSWYQQTPGQGLQFLFEYFSETQRNKGNFPGRFSGRQFSNSRSEMNVSTLELGDSALYLCASSTGQGAANEKLFFGSGTQLSVL.

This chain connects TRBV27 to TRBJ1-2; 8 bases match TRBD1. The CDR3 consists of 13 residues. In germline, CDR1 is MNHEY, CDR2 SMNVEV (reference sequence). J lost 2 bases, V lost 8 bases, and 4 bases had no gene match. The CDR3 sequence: CASGTGPNYGYTF. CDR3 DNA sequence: TGTGCCAGCGGGACAGGACCGAACTATGGCTACACCTTC.

The CDR3 coding sequence is TGCAGTGCTAGCCCGCTTCACGAAAACCAAGACAATGAGCAGTTCTTC. It codes for CSASPLHENQDNEQFF. The gene calls are TRBV20-1 and TRBJ2-1; no clear D gene. Germline V CDR1 and CDR2: DFQATT, SNEGSKA (reference sequence). V gave up 3 bases and J gave up 5 bases, with 20 bases separating them. CDR3 length: 16 amino acids.

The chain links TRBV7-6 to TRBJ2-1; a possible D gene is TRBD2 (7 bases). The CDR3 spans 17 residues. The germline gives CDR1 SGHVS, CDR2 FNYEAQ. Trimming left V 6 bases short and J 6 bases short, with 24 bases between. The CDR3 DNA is TGTGCCAGCAGGAAGGGGGGAGGGCCTATACTTGGCAATGAGCAGTTCTTC. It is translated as CASRKGGGPILGNEQFF.

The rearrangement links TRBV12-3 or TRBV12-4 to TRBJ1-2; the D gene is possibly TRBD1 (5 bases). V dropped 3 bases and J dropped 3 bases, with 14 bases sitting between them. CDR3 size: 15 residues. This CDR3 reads CASSLTGEMDYGYTF. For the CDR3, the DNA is TGTGCCAGCAGTTTGACGGGGGAAATGGACTATGGCTACACCTTC.

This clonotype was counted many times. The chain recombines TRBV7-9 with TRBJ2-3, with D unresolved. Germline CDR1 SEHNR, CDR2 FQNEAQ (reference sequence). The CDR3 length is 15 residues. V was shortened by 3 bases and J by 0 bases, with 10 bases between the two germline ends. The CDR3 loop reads CASSLGRFSTDTQYF. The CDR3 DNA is TGTGCCAGCAGCTTGGGTCGGTTTAGCACAGATACGCAGTATTTT.